This record looks at one T cell receptor (beta chain) sequence and its context. The source of the sample is a study of blood T cell repertoires in COVID-19. The CDR3 sequence is 14 residues long. V shed 0 bases and J 5 bases; nucleotides not matched to a gene: 2. The germline V gene has CDR1 SGHRS and CDR2 YFSETQ. Participants spanned ages about 18 to 89 years and resided in about 24 US areas. Each participant's cohort was designated according to participant-reported clinical history. The protocol was immunoSEQ multiplex PCR, while the TCRdb copy is restricted to in-frame clones and leaves out a portion. Of hundreds of thousands of clones listed, 65% to 90% are singletons.

Sequenced material: PBMCs or T cells enriched from blood (not recorded which). The TCR comes from a woman aged 45-65 years with acute COVID-19. The chain couples TRBV5-1 to TRBJ1-1, with 9 nucleotides matching TRBD1. The CDR3 DNA follows: TGCGCCAGCAGCTTGGAAGGGACAGGGACTGAAGCTTTCTTT. This codes for CASSLEGTGTEAFF.